This T cell receptor (beta chain) was documented in a study of T cells in localized non-small cell lung cancer. The method was immunoSEQ multiplex PCR; TCRdb's version includes in-frame clones alone and lacks a portion of them. The sample contains over 25,000 clones, approximately 91% of which appear only once. Points from the study as a whole: In uninvolved adjacent lung, T cell clonality reached its highest value, exceeding tumor. Appearing in adjacent lung were a median about 60 of the top 100 tumor clones. Prolonged overall survival went with higher T cell density in the blood.

As for this clone: Its antigen is not identified.

The TCR was taken from a man aged 35 to 70 with stage II lung adenocarcinoma. Sequencing was performed on PBMCs, taken before any cancer treatment.

The CDR3: CASSLGGSTSGNTIYF. The CDR3 nucleotides read TGCGCCAGCAGCTTGGGTGGGTCTACCTCTGGAAACACCATATATTTT. This chain joins TRBV5-1 and TRBJ1-3, with D uncertain. Trimming took off 0 bases at V and 0 bases at J, with 10 bases between the two ends. Germline CDR1 and CDR2: SGHRS and YFSETQ. The CDR3 length is 16 residues.